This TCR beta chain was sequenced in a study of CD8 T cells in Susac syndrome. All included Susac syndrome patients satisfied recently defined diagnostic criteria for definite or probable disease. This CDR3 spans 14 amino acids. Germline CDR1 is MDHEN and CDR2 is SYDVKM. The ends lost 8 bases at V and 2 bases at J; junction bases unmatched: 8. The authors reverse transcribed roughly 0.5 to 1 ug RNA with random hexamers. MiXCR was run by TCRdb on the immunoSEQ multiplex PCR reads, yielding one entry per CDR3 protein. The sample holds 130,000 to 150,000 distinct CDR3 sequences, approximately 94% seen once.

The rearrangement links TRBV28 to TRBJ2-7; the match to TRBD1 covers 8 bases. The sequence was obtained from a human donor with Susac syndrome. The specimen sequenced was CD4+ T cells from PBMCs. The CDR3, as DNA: TGTGCCAGCTTGTTGGGACAGGCCCCCTACGAGCAGTACTTC. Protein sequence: CASLLGQAPYEQYF.